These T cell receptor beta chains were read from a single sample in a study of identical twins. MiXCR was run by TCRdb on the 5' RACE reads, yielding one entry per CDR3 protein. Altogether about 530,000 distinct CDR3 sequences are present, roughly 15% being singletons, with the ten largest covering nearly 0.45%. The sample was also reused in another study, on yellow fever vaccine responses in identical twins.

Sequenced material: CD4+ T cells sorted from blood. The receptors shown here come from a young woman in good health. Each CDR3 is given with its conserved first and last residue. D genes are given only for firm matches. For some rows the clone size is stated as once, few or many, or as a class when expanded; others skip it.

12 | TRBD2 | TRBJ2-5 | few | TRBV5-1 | TGCGCCAGCAGAGCGGGAGGAGAGACCCAGTACTTC | CASRAGGETQYF
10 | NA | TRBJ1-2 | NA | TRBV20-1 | TGCAGTGCACCCGACGATGGCTACACCTTC | CSAPDDGYTF
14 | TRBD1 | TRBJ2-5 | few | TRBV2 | TGTGCCAGCAGTGAACGGACAGGCAAAGAGACCCAGTACTTC | CASSERTGKETQYF
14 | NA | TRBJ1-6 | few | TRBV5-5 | TGTGCCAGCAGCGTCAGGGGTAATGATTCACCCCTCCACTTT | CASSVRGNDSPLHF
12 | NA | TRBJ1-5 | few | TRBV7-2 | TGTGCCAGCAGCTCTCCGGGGATGGCCCAGCATTTT | CASSSPGMAQHF
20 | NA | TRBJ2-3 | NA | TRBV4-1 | TGCGCCAGCAGCCAAGATACTGGGCGGACTTATTCTATCCCCACAGATACGCAGTATTTT | CASSQDTGRTYSIPTDTQYF
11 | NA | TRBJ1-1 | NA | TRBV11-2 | TGTGCCAGCAGCTCTGGACAGCAAGCTTTCTTT | CASSSGQQAFF
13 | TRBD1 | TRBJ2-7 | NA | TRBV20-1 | TGCAGTGGCTCCGGGACAGGGGCTTACGAGCAGTACTTC | CSGSGTGAYEQYF
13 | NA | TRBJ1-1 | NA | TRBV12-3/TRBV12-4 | TGTGCCAGCAGTTTTCGGCAGCGGATTGAAGCTTTCTTT | CASSFRQRIEAFF
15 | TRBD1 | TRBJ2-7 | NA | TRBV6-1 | TGTGCCAGCAGACGCGGAGACAGGGGCCCCTACGAGCAGTACTTC | CASRRGDRGPYEQYF
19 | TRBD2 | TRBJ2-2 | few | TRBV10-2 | TGCGCCAGCAGTGAGTCGACATACCTTCTAGCGGGAGGTGCCGGGGAGCTGTTTTTT | CASSESTYLLAGGAGELFF
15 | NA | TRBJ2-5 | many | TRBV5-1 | TGCGCCAGCAGTGCGACGGGACTGGCTCGAGAGACCCAGTACTTC | CASSATGLARETQYF
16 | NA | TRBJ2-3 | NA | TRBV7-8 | TGTGCCAGCAGCTTAGCTCCAGAGCGGAGCACAGATACGCAGTATTTT | CASSLAPERSTDTQYF
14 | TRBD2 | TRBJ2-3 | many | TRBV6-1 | TGTGCCAGCAGCGGGGGGGCCGGCACAGATACGCAGTATTTT | CASSGGAGTDTQYF
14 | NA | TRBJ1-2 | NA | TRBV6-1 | TGTGCCAGCAGAGAAGGCGGGTTAAACTATGGCTACACCTTC | CASREGGLNYGYTF
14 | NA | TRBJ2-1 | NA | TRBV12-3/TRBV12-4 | TGTGCCAGCAGTTTAGGGGCTCATGGGAATGAGCAGTTCTTC | CASSLGAHGNEQFF
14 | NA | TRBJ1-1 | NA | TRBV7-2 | TGTGCCAGCAGCCGGCGGGGAGGGGCCACTGAAGCTTTCTTT | CASSRRGGATEAFF
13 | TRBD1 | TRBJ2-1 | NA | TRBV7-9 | TGTGCCAGCAGCAGGGACAGGGTTGGAGAGCAGTTCTTC | CASSRDRVGEQFF
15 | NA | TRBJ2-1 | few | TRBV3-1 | TGTGCCAGCAGCCAAGATGGAGGAGATTACAATGAGCAGTTCTTC | CASSQDGGDYNEQFF
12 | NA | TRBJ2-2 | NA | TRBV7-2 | TGTGCCAGCAGCTTAGTGTGGGGGGAGCTGTTTTTT | CASSLVWGELFF
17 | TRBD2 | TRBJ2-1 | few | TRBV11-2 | TGTGCCAGCAGCTCGCGAATACCGGGACTAGCGGGGAATGAGCAGTTCTTC | CASSSRIPGLAGNEQFF
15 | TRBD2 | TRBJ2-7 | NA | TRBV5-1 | TGCGCCAGCAGCGTGGAGGCTAGCGGGAGTTACGAGCAGTACTTC | CASSVEASGSYEQYF
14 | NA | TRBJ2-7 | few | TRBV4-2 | TGTGCCAGCAGCCGCGAACTAGAATGGAACGAGCAGTACTTC | CASSRELEWNEQYF
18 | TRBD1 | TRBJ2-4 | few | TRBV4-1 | TGCGCCAGCAGCCAACCCGACAGGGTGAAAATAGCCAAAAACATTCAGTACTTC | CASSQPDRVKIAKNIQYF
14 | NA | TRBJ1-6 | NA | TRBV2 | TGTGCCAGCAGTGACCGAGGGGCCAATTCACCCCTCCACTTT | CASSDRGANSPLHF
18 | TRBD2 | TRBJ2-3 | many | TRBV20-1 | TGCAGTGCTTCCCCGGCGGCTAGCGGGGGGGCTGACACAGATACGCAGTATTTT | CSASPAASGGADTDTQYF
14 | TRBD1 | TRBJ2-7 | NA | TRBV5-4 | TGTGCCAGCAGCCCGGACAGGCAGGGATACGAGCAGTACTTC | CASSPDRQGYEQYF
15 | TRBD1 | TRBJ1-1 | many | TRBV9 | TGTGCCAGCAGCGTAACTGGGACAGCGAACACTGAAGCTTTCTTT | CASSVTGTANTEAFF
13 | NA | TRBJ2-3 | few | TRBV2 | TGTGCCAGCAATCGGCTTAGGATTGATACGCAGTATTTT | CASNRLRIDTQYF
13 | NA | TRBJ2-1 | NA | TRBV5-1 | TGCGCCAGCAGAGTCCGGGGGTTGAATGAGCAGTTCTTC | CASRVRGLNEQFF
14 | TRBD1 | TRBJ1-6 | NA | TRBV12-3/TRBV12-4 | TGTGCCAGCAGTCCCGGGACAGGGGGTTTCCACCTCCACTTT | CASSPGTGGFHLHF
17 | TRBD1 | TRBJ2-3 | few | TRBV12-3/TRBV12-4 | TGTGCCAGCAGCAACAGGGGCCACCGATTAAGCACAGATACGCAGTATTTT | CASSNRGHRLSTDTQYF
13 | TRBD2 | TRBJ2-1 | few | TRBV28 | TGTGCCAGCAGTTTACTTAGCGGGAGTGAGCAGTTCTTC | CASSLLSGSEQFF
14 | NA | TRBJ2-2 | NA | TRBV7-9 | TGTGCCAGCAGCTTACCCTCCGTACCCGGGGAGCTGTTTTTT | CASSLPSVPGELFF
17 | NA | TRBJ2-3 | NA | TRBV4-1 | TGCGCCAGCAGCCAAGTGTTTGAAGGGTTCCGTGGGAATACGCAGTATTTT | CASSQVFEGFRGNTQYF
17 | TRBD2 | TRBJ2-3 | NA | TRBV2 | TGTGCCAGCAGTGTAGGTGGGCGGGAGGACGCCACAGATACGCAGTATTTT | CASSVGGREDATDTQYF
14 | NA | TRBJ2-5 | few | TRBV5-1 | TGCGCCAGCAGCGTATCGAGCGCAAGGGAGACCCAGTACTTC | CASSVSSARETQYF
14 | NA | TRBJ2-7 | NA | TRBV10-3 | TGTGCCATCAGTCAGTCGGGGACCGCCTACGAGCAGTACTTC | CAISQSGTAYEQYF
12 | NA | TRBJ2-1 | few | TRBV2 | TGTGCCAGCAGTGGGGGGGCCCATGAGCAGTTCTTC | CASSGGAHEQFF
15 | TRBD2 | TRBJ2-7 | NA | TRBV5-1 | TGCGCCAGCAGCTCTAGCGGGAGGGCCTCCATCGAGCAGTACTTC | CASSSSGRASIEQYF
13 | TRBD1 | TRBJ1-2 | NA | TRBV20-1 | TGCAGTGTTCATCCAGACAGGGCGTATGGCTACACCTTC | CSVHPDRAYGYTF
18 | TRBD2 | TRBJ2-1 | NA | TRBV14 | TGTGCCAGCAGCCAAGATCTGGCGAGCGGGACCCACTACAATGAGCAGTTCTTC | CASSQDLASGTHYNEQFF
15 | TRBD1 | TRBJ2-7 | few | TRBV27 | TGTGCCAGCAGTCCGAAGACAGGGAAGAGCTACGAGCAGTACTTC | CASSPKTGKSYEQYF
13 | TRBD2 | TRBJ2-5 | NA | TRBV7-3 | TGTGCCAGCAGCGACGGGAGGCAAGAGACCCAGTACTTC | CASSDGRQETQYF
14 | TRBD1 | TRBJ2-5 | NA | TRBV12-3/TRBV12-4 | TGTGCCAGCCGTCCCGGGACAGGGATCGGGACCCAGTACTTC | CASRPGTGIGTQYF
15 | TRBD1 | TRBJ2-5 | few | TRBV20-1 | TGCAGTGCCCGTCCCCCCACAGGGGGCCGTGAGACCCAGTACTTC | CSARPPTGGRETQYF
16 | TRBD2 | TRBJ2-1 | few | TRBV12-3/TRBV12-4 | TGTGCCAGCAGTTTACTCGGACTAGCGGGAATAAATGAGCAGTTCTTC | CASSLLGLAGINEQFF
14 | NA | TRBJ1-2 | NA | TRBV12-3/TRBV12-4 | TGTGCCAGCAGCAACCAACAGTCCAACTATGGCTACACCTTC | CASSNQQSNYGYTF